One and the same sample provided the 17 T cell receptor beta chains below, sequenced in a study of blood T cell repertoires in COVID-19. Generated by immunoSEQ multiplex PCR, the TCRdb table keeps only in-frame clones and is missing some. The sample lists over 250,000 clones; almost 85% were seen once. The material sequenced was peripheral blood. These receptor sequences come from a man aged 50 or older with active or convalescent COVID-19.

This chain joins TRBV15 and TRBJ2-1, with 15 positions matching TRBD2. V was pared by 1 base and J by 8 bases, with 15 bases of the junction left unmatched. Germline CDR1 is LNHNV and CDR2 is YYDKDF (reference sequence). This CDR3 has 20 amino acids. This CDR3 reads CATSRGYPVGLAGGLDEQFF. The CDR3 coding sequence is TGTGCCACCAGCAGAGGCTATCCGGTAGGACTAGCGGGAGGGTTGGATGAGCAGTTCTTC.

The chain uses TRBV3-1 (or the pseudogene TRBV3-2) and TRBJ2-1; D is undetermined. V shed 1 base and J shed 7 bases, with 5 bases lying between them. The germline CDR1 and CDR2 sequences are LGHDT and YNNKEL (reference sequence). This CDR3 has 12 amino acids. CDR3 sequence reads: CASSQVPNEQFF. CDR3 sequence (DNA): TGTGCCAGCAGCCAAGTCCCTAATGAGCAGTTCTTC.

The chain is built from TRBV11-2 and TRBJ2-7; a weak D match, TRBD2 (6 bases). The CDR3 loop spans 16 amino acids. The germline CDR1 and CDR2 sequences are SGHAT and FQNNGV. V shed 1 base and J shed 1 base, with 14 bases lying between them. The chain's CDR3 is CASSLGTGLFSYEQYF. CDR3 coding DNA: TGTGCCAGCAGCTTAGGGACGGGACTTTTTTCCTACGAGCAGTACTTC. Complete variable domain (other parts from reference TRBV11-2 and TRBJ2-7): EAGVAQSPRYKIIEKRQSVAFWCNPISGHATLYWYQQILGQGPKLLIQFQNNGVVDDSQLPKDRFSAERLKGVDSTLKIQPAKLEDSAVYLCASSLGTGLFSYEQYFGPGTRLTVT.

The V and J genes are TRBV7-8 and TRBJ2-1; D gene ambiguous. Germline V gives CDR1 SGHVS, CDR2 FQNEAQ. The CDR3 has 12 residues. V lost 4 bases, J lost 12 bases, and 13 bases lay in between. The CDR3 region is CASSSDGGRQFF. For the CDR3, the DNA is TGTGCCAGCAGCTCAGATGGCGGAAGGCAGTTCTTC.

The chain recombines TRBV5-8 with TRBJ2-1; TRBD1 agrees at 7 bases. J lost 3 bases, V lost 2 bases, and 2 bases had no gene match. The CDR3 runs 14 residues. Germline lookup yields CDR1 SGHTS and CDR2 YDEGEE. The CDR3 loop is CASSLGGGYNEQFF. DNA for the CDR3: TGTGCCAGCAGCTTAGGGGGCGGCTACAATGAGCAGTTCTTC.

The CDR3 DNA is TGTGCCAGCAACCAAGCGAGTACAGATACGCAGTATTTT. It is translated as CASNQASTDTQYF. The chain links TRBV6-1 to TRBJ2-3; D gene unclear. This CDR3 contains 13 residues. Trimming pared 7 bases from V and 3 bases from J, leaving 11 bases between. Germline loops: CDR1 MNHNS, CDR2 SASEGT.

The rearrangement joins TRBV3-1 (or the pseudogene TRBV3-2) to TRBJ2-7; perhaps TRBD2 as D (5 bases). There are 15 residues in the CDR3. V lost 1 base, J lost 3 bases, and 13 bases lay in between. Germline lookup yields CDR1 LGHDT and CDR2 YNNKEL (reference sequence). Here the CDR3 DNA reads TGTGCCAGCAGCCAAGTGGCCGGCGCGGGCTACGAGCAGTACTTC. This translates into CASSQVAGAGYEQYF.

This clone appeared a single time. The DNA of the CDR3 is TGCGCCAGCAGGGTGGAGGCTAGCGGCTACACAGATACGCAGTATTTT. This translates into CASRVEASGYTDTQYF. The chain has TRBV5-1 and TRBJ2-3; 7 bases map to TRBD2. The ends lost 5 bases at V and 2 bases at J; junction bases unmatched: 11. CDR3 length: 16 amino acids. Germline CDR1 reads SGHRS; CDR2 reads YFSETQ.

The chain has TRBV30 and TRBJ2-1; maybe TRBD1 (5 bases). V shed 2 bases and J shed 9 bases, with 14 bases lying between them. The germline V gene has CDR1 GTSNPN and CDR2 SVGIG (reference sequence). The CDR3 spans 13 residues. CDR3 protein: CAWSRGFQSEQFF. The CDR3 region has the DNA TGTGCCTGGAGTAGGGGCTTCCAAAGTGAGCAGTTCTTC.

This chain joins TRBV7-8 and TRBJ2-1, with 10 nucleotides matching TRBD2. Germline CDR1 SGHVS, CDR2 FQNEAQ. The V and J ends lost 4 bases and 9 bases, in that order; junction bases with no gene match: 18. The CDR3 is 18 amino acids. The CDR3 protein is CASSSPYLAGGYGSEQFF. The CDR3 DNA is TGTGCCAGCAGCTCCCCCTATTTAGCGGGAGGATACGGGTCTGAGCAGTTCTTC.

V is TRBV27 and J is TRBJ2-7; 7 positions agree with TRBD2. V lost 5 bases, J lost 2 bases, and 9 bases stayed unmatched. The length of the CDR3 is 15 residues. From germline, CDR1 is MNHEY and CDR2 SMNVEV (reference sequence). CDR3 sequence reads: CASSPLGGETYEQYF. In nucleotides, the CDR3 is TGTGCCAGCAGTCCCCTGGGGGGGGAGACCTACGAGCAGTACTTC.

In regard to this clone: In the same sample, other DNA sequences code for this CDR3. The chain has TRBV29-1 and TRBJ1-1, with 7 nucleotides matching TRBD1. The CDR3 has 13 residues. The V segment lost 4 bases and the J segment 2 bases; nucleotides outside the gene matches: 4. Looked up from germline, CDR1 is SQVTM and CDR2 is ANQGSEA. CDR3 sequence: CSVAGQRNTEAFF. DNA of the CDR3: TGCAGCGTTGCGGGACAGCGTAACACTGAAGCTTTCTTT.

The chain employs TRBV7-9 and TRBJ2-5, with unresolved D. The V gene lost 5 bases and the J gene lost 1 base, with 11 bases spanning the gap. CDR3 length: 14 residues. Germline V CDR1 and CDR2: SEHNR, FQNEAQ (reference sequence). The CDR3 loop is CASSTVGSQETQYF. Here the CDR3 DNA reads TGTGCCAGCAGCACCGTGGGCTCCCAAGAGACCCAGTACTTC.

The gene calls are TRBV4-2 and TRBJ1-1, with D perhaps TRBD1 (6 bases). Per germline, CDR1 LGHNA and CDR2 YNFKEQ. V was clipped by 4 bases and J by 0 bases, with 15 bases between them. This CDR3 is built from 16 residues. The CDR3 spells CASSPGGLTLNTEAFF. CDR3 nucleotide sequence: TGTGCCAGCAGCCCCGGGGGGCTAACTCTGAACACTGAAGCTTTCTTT.

This clone was seen just once. The rearrangement joins TRBV27 to TRBJ2-7, with 9 bases matching TRBD1. This CDR3 has 16 amino acids. The ends lost 0 bases at V and 2 bases at J; junction bases unmatched: 5. Germline assignment: CDR1 MNHEY and CDR2 SMNVEV (reference sequence). Written as DNA, the CDR3 is TGTGCCAGCAGTTTATCGGTGGGACAGGGACCCTACGAGCAGTACTTC. Translated: CASSLSVGQGPYEQYF.

This clone was counted once. The chain's CDR3 is CASSFFQGPYEQYF. In DNA, the CDR3 is TGTGCCAGCAGTTTCTTCCAGGGTCCCTACGAGCAGTACTTC. The chain uses TRBV27 and TRBJ2-7; D may be TRBD1 (5 bases). CDR3 size: 14 residues. Trimming removed 3 bases from V and 2 bases from J, with 11 bases in between. Germline V lookup: CDR1 MNHEY, CDR2 SMNVEV (reference sequence).

J is TRBJ2-7 and V is TRBV25-1; 7 bases agree with TRBD2. Germline-derived CDR1 and CDR2 are MGHDK and SYGVNS. V lost 1 base to trimming and J lost 1 base; unmatched junction nucleotides: 7. The CDR3 is made up of 16 amino acids. DNA for the CDR3: TGTGCCAGCAGTGAATCAACGGCGGGAGTTTCCTACGAGCAGTACTTC. Translation gives CASSESTAGVSYEQYF.